This is a list of T cell receptor beta chains from one sample in a study of blood T cell repertoires in COVID-19. Data came from immunoSEQ multiplex PCR; TCRdb stores just in-frame clones and leaves some out. The table shows over 100,000 clones, with roughly 88% occurring only once. Sequenced: peripheral blood. The origin of the receptors is a woman between 65 and 79 years old with acute or convalescent COVID-19. CDR3s include the opening cysteine and the closing phenylalanine or tryptophan. D genes are given only for firm matches. A clone size is listed for some rows: how often the clone was seen (once, few, many), or a class if it is expanded.

abundance: NA; d_gene: NA; v_gene: TRBV12-3/TRBV12-4; j_gene: TRBJ2-3; CDR3nt: TGTGCCAGCAGTACAGGCGCAGATACGCAGTATTTT; CDR3aa: CASSTGADTQYF
abundance: few; d_gene: NA; v_gene: TRBV15; j_gene: TRBJ2-1; CDR3nt: TGTGCCACCAGCAGAGATCAAAGGGGCGATGAGCAGTTCTTC; CDR3aa: CATSRDQRGDEQFF
abundance: NA; d_gene: NA; v_gene: TRBV24-1; j_gene: TRBJ2-2; CDR3nt: TGTGCCACCAGGAGCTCAGGCCCCGGGGAGCTGTTTTTT; CDR3aa: CATRSSGPGELFF
abundance: NA; d_gene: TRBD1; v_gene: TRBV2; j_gene: TRBJ1-1; CDR3nt: TGTGCCAGCAGACCGAGGACAGGGGGCAGGACTGAAGCTTTCTTT; CDR3aa: CASRPRTGGRTEAFF
abundance: NA; d_gene: TRBD1; v_gene: TRBV3-1/TRBV3-2; j_gene: TRBJ1-6; CDR3nt: TGTGCCAGCAGCCCCTTGACAGGGGTCGGTTCACCCCTCCACTTT; CDR3aa: CASSPLTGVGSPLHF
abundance: NA; d_gene: NA; v_gene: TRBV30; j_gene: TRBJ2-3; CDR3nt: TGTGCCTGGAGAAGAATAGCGGCTAGCACAGATACGCAGTATTTT; CDR3aa: CAWRRIAASTDTQYF
abundance: NA; d_gene: TRBD2; v_gene: TRBV5-1; j_gene: TRBJ2-7; CDR3nt: TGCGCCAGCAGCTTGGGGGGAGGGTCCCACTACGAGCAGTACTTC; CDR3aa: CASSLGGGSHYEQYF
abundance: few; d_gene: NA; v_gene: TRBV4-1; j_gene: TRBJ2-7; CDR3nt: TGCGCCAGCAGCCAAGAGGACTTCTCCTACGAGCAGTACTTC; CDR3aa: CASSQEDFSYEQYF
abundance: NA; d_gene: TRBD1; v_gene: TRBV14; j_gene: TRBJ2-7; CDR3nt: TGTGCCAGCAGCCAAGAACAGGGGGTAGGGGAGCAGTACTTC; CDR3aa: CASSQEQGVGEQYF
abundance: once; d_gene: NA; v_gene: TRBV7-8; j_gene: TRBJ1-2; CDR3nt: TGTGCCAGCAGCTTAGCCGTCGGGATCCAAGGGGGCTACACCTTC; CDR3aa: CASSLAVGIQGGYTF
abundance: NA; d_gene: NA; v_gene: TRBV11-3; j_gene: TRBJ2-7; CDR3nt: TGTGCCAGCAGCTTAGGGGCAGAACGTTTCTACGAGCAGTACTTC; CDR3aa: CASSLGAERFYEQYF
abundance: once; d_gene: TRBD1; v_gene: TRBV18; j_gene: TRBJ1-1; CDR3nt: TGTGCCAGCTCATCCCACCGGGACAGGGGAATCACTGAAGCTTTCTTT; CDR3aa: CASSSHRDRGITEAFF
abundance: NA; d_gene: NA; v_gene: TRBV2; j_gene: TRBJ2-1; CDR3nt: TGTGCCAGCAGGGTAGGAGACGGAGGGTACAATGAGCAGTTCTTC; CDR3aa: CASRVGDGGYNEQFF
abundance: NA; d_gene: NA; v_gene: TRBV11-3; j_gene: TRBJ2-3; CDR3nt: TGTGCCAGCAGCTTAGATCCTAGTACAGATACGCAGTATTTT; CDR3aa: CASSLDPSTDTQYF
abundance: NA; d_gene: NA; v_gene: TRBV5-6; j_gene: TRBJ1-1; CDR3nt: TGTGCCAGCAGCTTGTGGGGGGTTCAGACTGAAGCTTTCTTT; CDR3aa: CASSLWGVQTEAFF
abundance: NA; d_gene: NA; v_gene: TRBV20-1; j_gene: TRBJ1-5; CDR3nt: TGCAGTGCTAGTATACAAAGCAATCAGCCCCAGCATTTT; CDR3aa: CSASIQSNQPQHF
abundance: NA; d_gene: TRBD2; v_gene: TRBV7-2; j_gene: TRBJ2-3; CDR3nt: TGTGCCAGCAGCTCCCGCGAGCGGGGGGGTAGCACAGATACGCAGTATTTT; CDR3aa: CASSSRERGGSTDTQYF
abundance: NA; d_gene: NA; v_gene: TRBV27; j_gene: TRBJ1-3; CDR3nt: TGTGCCAGCAGCCCCAGCGACAGGTTTGGAAACACCATATATTTT; CDR3aa: CASSPSDRFGNTIYF
abundance: NA; d_gene: NA; v_gene: TRBV28; j_gene: TRBJ1-6; CDR3nt: TGTGCCAGCATCGGGGCTCCTCGGGGGAATTCACCCCTCCACTTT; CDR3aa: CASIGAPRGNSPLHF
abundance: NA; d_gene: TRBD1; v_gene: TRBV6-1; j_gene: TRBJ2-3; CDR3nt: TGTGCCAGCAGTGAAGCATCCACAGGGGGCGGCACAGATACGCAGTATTTT; CDR3aa: CASSEASTGGGTDTQYF
abundance: NA; d_gene: NA; v_gene: TRBV5-1; j_gene: TRBJ2-3; CDR3nt: TGCGCCAGCAACCAAGGTGGAGCGATGAGCACAGATACGCAGTATTTT; CDR3aa: CASNQGGAMSTDTQYF
abundance: NA; d_gene: TRBD2; v_gene: TRBV6-6; j_gene: TRBJ2-1; CDR3nt: TGTGCCAGCAGTCCAGAGGGAATAGCGGGAACCTACAATGAGCAGTTCTTC; CDR3aa: CASSPEGIAGTYNEQFF
abundance: NA; d_gene: TRBD2; v_gene: TRBV9; j_gene: TRBJ2-1; CDR3nt: TGTGCCAGCAGCGTAGGGCGGACTAGAGTTCATGAGCAGTTCTTC; CDR3aa: CASSVGRTRVHEQFF
abundance: NA; d_gene: NA; v_gene: TRBV19; j_gene: TRBJ1-2; CDR3nt: TGTGCCAGTAGTATAGAAGCGGCCCTCTCAAGCTACACCTTC; CDR3aa: CASSIEAALSSYTF
abundance: NA; d_gene: NA; v_gene: TRBV19; j_gene: TRBJ2-2; CDR3nt: TGTGCCAGTAGCCAGATGTCCGGGGAGCTGTTTTTT; CDR3aa: CASSQMSGELFF
abundance: NA; d_gene: NA; v_gene: TRBV4-1; j_gene: TRBJ2-3; CDR3nt: TGCGCCAGCAGCCAAGATCAGGGGTCGACAGTATCAGATACGCAGTATTTT; CDR3aa: CASSQDQGSTVSDTQYF
abundance: NA; d_gene: TRBD2; v_gene: TRBV27; j_gene: TRBJ2-7; CDR3nt: TGTGCCAGCAGTTTACGGCTAGCGGTCGGGGAGCAGTACTTC; CDR3aa: CASSLRLAVGEQYF
abundance: NA; d_gene: NA; v_gene: TRBV3-1/TRBV3-2; j_gene: TRBJ1-3; CDR3nt: TGTGCCACGAAGGGGCTCGTTGGAAACACCATATATTTT; CDR3aa: CATKGLVGNTIYF
abundance: NA; d_gene: NA; v_gene: TRBV10-2; j_gene: TRBJ2-3; CDR3nt: TGCGCCAGCAGTGATTTGGGGGGGGGCTATGATACGCAGTATTTT; CDR3aa: CASSDLGGGYDTQYF
abundance: NA; d_gene: TRBD2; v_gene: TRBV20-1; j_gene: TRBJ2-1; CDR3nt: TGCAGTGCTAGTTCCCCGGGGGGGCCCTACAATGAGCAGTTCTTC; CDR3aa: CSASSPGGPYNEQFF
abundance: NA; d_gene: NA; v_gene: TRBV25-1; j_gene: TRBJ1-2; CDR3nt: TGTGCCAGCAGTGTGAAGGAGGGCTACACCTTC; CDR3aa: CASSVKEGYTF
abundance: NA; d_gene: NA; v_gene: TRBV19; j_gene: TRBJ2-7; CDR3nt: TGTGCCAGTAAGTCTCCACTCCCTGCCTACGAGCAGTACTTC; CDR3aa: CASKSPLPAYEQYF
abundance: NA; d_gene: TRBD1; v_gene: TRBV7-2; j_gene: TRBJ1-5; CDR3nt: TGTGCCAGCAGCCTGACAAGCGGACAGGGGAATCAGCCCCAGCATTTT; CDR3aa: CASSLTSGQGNQPQHF
abundance: NA; d_gene: TRBD2; v_gene: TRBV30; j_gene: TRBJ2-3; CDR3nt: TGTGCCTGGGGGACGGGAGGGGCAGATACGCAGTATTTT; CDR3aa: CAWGTGGADTQYF
abundance: NA; d_gene: NA; v_gene: TRBV6-5; j_gene: TRBJ1-2; CDR3nt: TGTGCCAGCAGTTACTCGGCCAGGGAGGGCTATGGCTACACCTTC; CDR3aa: CASSYSAREGYGYTF